This TCR beta chain is drawn from a study of control samples from healthy donors and cancer patients. The protocol was immunoSEQ multiplex PCR, while the TCRdb copy is restricted to in-frame clones and leaves out a portion. This sample has around 42,000 clones; approximately 87% occur once, and the top ten carry around 50%. CDR1 and CDR2 (germline): SGHNT, YYREEE (reference sequence). Trimming took off 0 bases at V and 5 bases at J, with 11 bases between the two ends. CDR3 size: 14 residues. The receptor was isolated from a man between 60 and 75 years old in good health. The V and J genes are TRBV5-4 and TRBJ1-2; unclear D gene. What was sequenced was blood. The CDR3 reads CASSLARSSYGYTF. CDR3 bases: TGTGCCAGCAGCTTGGCCAGGAGTTCTTATGGCTACACCTTC.